The 5 T cell receptor beta chains below all came from one sample that was sequenced in a study of blood T cell repertoires in COVID-19. Some clones are missing from TCRdb's copy, which holds only in-frame ones; the method was immunoSEQ multiplex PCR. The sample shows approximately 250,000 clones, around 89% of them seen only once. Sequenced material: PBMCs or T cells enriched from blood (not recorded which). Receptors were obtained from a woman aged 25 to 39 with acute COVID-19.

The sample holds a few counts of this clone. The CDR3 coding sequence is TGTGCCAGCAGTTTCTTAGGCGGCGAGCAGTACTTC. The encoded protein is CASSFLGGEQYF. The chain links TRBV28 to TRBJ2-7; D remains ambiguous. The CDR3 runs to 12 residues. Germline CDR1 and CDR2: MDHEN and SYDVKM. V lost 3 bases and J 6 bases, leaving 9 bases between the germline ends.

The rearrangement uses TRBV19 and TRBJ1-1; D is possibly TRBD1 (6 bases). Between the trimmed V and J ends, which lost 7 bases and 4 bases, there was a span of 13 bases. The CDR3 sequence is 13 residues long. Looked up from germline, CDR1 is LNHDA and CDR2 is SQIVND (reference sequence). The DNA for the CDR3 is TGTGCCAGTATCCCAGGGGCTTCCACTGAAGCTTTCTTT. Translated: CASIPGASTEAFF.

In nucleotides, the CDR3 is TGTGCCAGCAGCCCCCGGTTGGCAGGGATTGATCAGCCCCAGCATTTT. As protein: CASSPRLAGIDQPQHF. The genes are TRBV5-6 and TRBJ1-5, with D possibly matching TRBD1 (5 bases). Trimming removed 4 bases at V and 5 bases at J, with 19 bases between. CDR1 and CDR2 from the germline V gene are SGHDT and YYEEEE. The CDR3 extends over 16 amino acids.

The gene calls are TRBV10-1 and TRBJ2-2; D remains ambiguous. The CDR3 has 13 residues. V lost 4 bases and J 2 bases, leaving 5 bases between the germline ends. The germline V gene encodes CDR1 WNHNN and CDR2 SYGVQD (reference sequence). CDR3 region: CASSGPNTGELFF. The CDR3 DNA reads as TGCGCCAGCAGTGGGCCTAACACCGGGGAGCTGTTTTTT.

The gene calls are TRBV5-1 and TRBJ2-1; 8 bases align to TRBD1. CDR1 is SGHRS, CDR2 YFSETQ, per germline. The CDR3 extends over 14 amino acids. V shed 2 bases and J 8 bases; nucleotides not matched to a gene: 6. The CDR3 loop is CASSFRGPHDEQFF. As DNA, the CDR3 is TGCGCCAGCAGCTTCAGGGGGCCACACGATGAGCAGTTCTTC. Variable domain in full (rest from reference TRBV5-1 and TRBJ2-1): KAGVTQTPRYLIKTRGQQVTLSCSPISGHRSVSWYQQTPGQGLQFLFEYFSETQRNKGNFPGRFSGRQFSNSRSEMNVSTLELGDSALYLCASSFRGPHDEQFFGPGTRLTVL.